This TCR beta chain emerged from a study of cytomegalovirus exposure and HLA in healthy donors. With 60 Vbeta and 13 Jbeta primers, the PCR was carried out. Sequenced by immunoSEQ multiplex PCR; TCRdb stores in-frame clones only, minus some. The table includes around 91,000 clones, over 75% detected once. The length of the CDR3 is 14 residues. In germline, CDR1 is MDHEN, CDR2 SYDVKM. V was shortened by 3 bases and J by 7 bases, with 15 bases between the two germline ends. This clone was counted ten times or more. V and J are TRBV28 and TRBJ1-2, with a weak D call TRBD1 (6 bases). The receptor was derived from a male donor in good health and CMV-seropositive. What was sequenced was PBMCs. CDR3 sequence (DNA): TGTGCCAGCAGTTTTACGGGGGGCAAAGCTGGCTACACCTTC. It encodes CASSFTGGKAGYTF.